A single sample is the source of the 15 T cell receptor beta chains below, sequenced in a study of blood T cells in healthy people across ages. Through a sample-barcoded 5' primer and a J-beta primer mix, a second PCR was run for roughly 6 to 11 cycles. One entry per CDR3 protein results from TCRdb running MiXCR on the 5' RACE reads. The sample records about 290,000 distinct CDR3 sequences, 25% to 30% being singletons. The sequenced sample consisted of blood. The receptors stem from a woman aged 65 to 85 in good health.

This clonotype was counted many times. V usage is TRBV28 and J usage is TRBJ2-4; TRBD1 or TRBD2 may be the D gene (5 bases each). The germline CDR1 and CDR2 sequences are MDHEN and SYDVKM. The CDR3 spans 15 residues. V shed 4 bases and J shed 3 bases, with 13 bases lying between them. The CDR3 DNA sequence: TGTGCCAGCAGTTCCGGGGCGAGGAGCAAAAACATTCAGTACTTC. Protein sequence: CASSSGARSKNIQYF.

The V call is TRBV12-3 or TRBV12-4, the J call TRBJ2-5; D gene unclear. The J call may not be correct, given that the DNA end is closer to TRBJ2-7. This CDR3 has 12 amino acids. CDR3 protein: CASSLGQIEQYF. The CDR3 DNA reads TGTGCCAGCAGTTTAGGGCAAATCGAGCAGTACTTC.

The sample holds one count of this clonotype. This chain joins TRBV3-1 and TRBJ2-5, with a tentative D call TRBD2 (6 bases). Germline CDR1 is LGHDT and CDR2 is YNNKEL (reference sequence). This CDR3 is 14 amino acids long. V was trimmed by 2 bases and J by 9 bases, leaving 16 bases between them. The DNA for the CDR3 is TGTGCCAGCAGCCAAAGGAGACTAGGGGAGGCCCAGTACTTC. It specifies CASSQRRLGEAQYF.

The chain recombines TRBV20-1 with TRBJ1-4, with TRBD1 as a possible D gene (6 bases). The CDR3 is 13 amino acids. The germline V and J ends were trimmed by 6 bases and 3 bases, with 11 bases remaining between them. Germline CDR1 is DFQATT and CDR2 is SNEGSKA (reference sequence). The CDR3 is CSATGLANEKLFF. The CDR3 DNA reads TGCAGTGCCACAGGGTTAGCTAATGAAAAACTGTTTTTT.

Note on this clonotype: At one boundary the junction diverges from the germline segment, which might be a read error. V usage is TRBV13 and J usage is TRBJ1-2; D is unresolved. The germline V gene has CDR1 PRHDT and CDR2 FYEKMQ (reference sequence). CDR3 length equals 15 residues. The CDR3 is CASSLNERTDYGDTF. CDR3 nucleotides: TGTGCCAGCAGCTTAAATGAGAGAACAGACTATGGCGACACCTTC.

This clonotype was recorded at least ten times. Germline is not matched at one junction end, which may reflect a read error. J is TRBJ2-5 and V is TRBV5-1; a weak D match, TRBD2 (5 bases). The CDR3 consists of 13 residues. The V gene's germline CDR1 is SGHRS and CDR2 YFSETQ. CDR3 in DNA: TGCGCCTGCAGCTCAACAGCGGCAGAGACCCAGTACTTC. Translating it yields CACSSTAAETQYF.

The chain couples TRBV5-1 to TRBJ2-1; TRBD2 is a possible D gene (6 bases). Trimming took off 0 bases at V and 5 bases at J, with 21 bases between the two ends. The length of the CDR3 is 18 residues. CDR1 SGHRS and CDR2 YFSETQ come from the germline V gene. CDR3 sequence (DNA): TGCGCCAGCAGCTTGGCCATTGAGTGGCTAGCGAAAGACAATGAGCAGTTCTTC. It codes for CASSLAIEWLAKDNEQFF.

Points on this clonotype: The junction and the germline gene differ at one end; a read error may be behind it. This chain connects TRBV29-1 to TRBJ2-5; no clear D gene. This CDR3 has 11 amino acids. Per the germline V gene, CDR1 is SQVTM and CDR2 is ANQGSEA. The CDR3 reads CSVRLQETRYF. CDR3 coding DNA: TGCAGCGTCAGGTTACAAGAGACCCGGTACTTC.

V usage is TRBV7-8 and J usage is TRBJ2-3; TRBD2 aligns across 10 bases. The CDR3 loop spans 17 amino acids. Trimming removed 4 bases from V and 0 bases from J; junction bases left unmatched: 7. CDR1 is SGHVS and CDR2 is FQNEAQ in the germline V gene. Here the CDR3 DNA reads TGTGCCAGCAGCTCGCTAGCGGGAGAGGGTAGCACAGATACGCAGTATTTT. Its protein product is CASSSLAGEGSTDTQYF.

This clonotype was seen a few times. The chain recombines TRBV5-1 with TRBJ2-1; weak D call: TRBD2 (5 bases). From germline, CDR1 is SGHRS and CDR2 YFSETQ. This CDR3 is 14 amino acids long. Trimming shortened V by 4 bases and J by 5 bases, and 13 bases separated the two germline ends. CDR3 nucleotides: TGCGCCAGCAGCCCCCGAGGACTGGACAATGAGCAGTTCTTC. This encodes CASSPRGLDNEQFF. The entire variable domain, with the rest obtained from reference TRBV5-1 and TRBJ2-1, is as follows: KAGVTQTPRYLIKTRGQQVTLSCSPISGHRSVSWYQQTPGQGLQFLFEYFSETQRNKGNFPGRFSGRQFSNSRSEMNVSTLELGDSALYLCASSPRGLDNEQFFGPGTRLTVL.

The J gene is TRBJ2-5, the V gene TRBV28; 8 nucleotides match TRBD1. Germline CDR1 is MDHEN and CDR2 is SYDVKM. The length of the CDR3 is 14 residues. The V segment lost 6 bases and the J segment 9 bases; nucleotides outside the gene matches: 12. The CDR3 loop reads CASRKTGAQGAQYF. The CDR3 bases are TGTGCCAGCAGAAAGACAGGGGCCCAAGGGGCCCAGTACTTC. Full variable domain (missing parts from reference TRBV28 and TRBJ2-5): DVKVTQSSRYLVKRTGEKVFLECVQDMDHENMFWYRQDPGLGLRLIYFSYDVKMKEKGDIPEGYSVSREKKERFSLILESASTNQTSMYLCASRKTGAQGAQYFGPGTRLLVL.

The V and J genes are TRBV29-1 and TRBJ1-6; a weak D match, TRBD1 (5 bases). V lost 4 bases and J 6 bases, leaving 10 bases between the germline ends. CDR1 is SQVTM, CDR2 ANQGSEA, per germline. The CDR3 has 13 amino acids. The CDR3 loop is CSVAQGPNSPLHF. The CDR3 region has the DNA TGCAGCGTTGCCCAGGGCCCTAATTCACCCCTCCACTTT.

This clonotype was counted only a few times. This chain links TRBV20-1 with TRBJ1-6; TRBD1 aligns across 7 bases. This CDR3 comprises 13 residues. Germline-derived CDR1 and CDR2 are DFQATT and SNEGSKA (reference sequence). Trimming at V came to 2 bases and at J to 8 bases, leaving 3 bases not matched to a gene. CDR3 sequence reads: CSARSQGDSPLHF. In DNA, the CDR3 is TGCAGTGCTAGATCCCAGGGGGATTCACCCCTCCACTTT.

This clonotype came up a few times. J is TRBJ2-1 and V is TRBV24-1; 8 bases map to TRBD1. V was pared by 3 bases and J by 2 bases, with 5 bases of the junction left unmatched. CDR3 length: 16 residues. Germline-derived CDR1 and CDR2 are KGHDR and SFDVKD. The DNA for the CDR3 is TGTGCCACCAGTGATAAAACAGGGGGTGCCTACAATGAGCAGTTCTTC. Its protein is CATSDKTGGAYNEQFF.

CDR3 DNA: TGTGCCAGCAGTTCCCTCCGGGCAGGGGGATCCTACGAGCAGTACTTC. Encoded protein: CASSSLRAGGSYEQYF. The chain couples TRBV28 to TRBJ2-7, with 7 bases aligning to TRBD1. Germline assignment: CDR1 MDHEN and CDR2 SYDVKM. The CDR3 length is 16 residues. Losses at the gene ends were 4 bases for V and 1 base for J; bases not matched to a gene: 10. The whole variable domain, remainder taken from reference TRBV28 and TRBJ2-7, is DVKVTQSSRYLVKRTGEKVFLECVQDMDHENMFWYRQDPGLGLRLIYFSYDVKMKEKGDIPEGYSVSREKKERFSLILESASTNQTSMYLCASSSLRAGGSYEQYFGPGTRLTVT.